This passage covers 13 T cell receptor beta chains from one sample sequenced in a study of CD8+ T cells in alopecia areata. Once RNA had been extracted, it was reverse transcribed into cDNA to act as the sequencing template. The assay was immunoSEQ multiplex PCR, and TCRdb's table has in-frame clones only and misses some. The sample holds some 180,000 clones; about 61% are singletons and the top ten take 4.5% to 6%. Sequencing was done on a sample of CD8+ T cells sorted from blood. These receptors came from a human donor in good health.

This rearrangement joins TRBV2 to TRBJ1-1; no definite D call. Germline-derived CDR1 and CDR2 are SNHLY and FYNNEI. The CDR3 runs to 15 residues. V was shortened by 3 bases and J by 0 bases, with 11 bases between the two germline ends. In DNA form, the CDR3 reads TGTGCCAGCAGTGACCTCCTAGCTATGAACACTGAAGCTTTCTTT. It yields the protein CASSDLLAMNTEAFF.

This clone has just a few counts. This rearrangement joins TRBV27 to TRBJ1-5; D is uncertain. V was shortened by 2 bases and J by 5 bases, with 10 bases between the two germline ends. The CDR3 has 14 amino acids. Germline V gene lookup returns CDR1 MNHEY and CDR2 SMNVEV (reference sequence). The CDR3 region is CASSLSGSHQPQHF. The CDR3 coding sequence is TGTGCCAGCAGTTTAAGTGGCAGCCATCAGCCCCAGCATTTT.

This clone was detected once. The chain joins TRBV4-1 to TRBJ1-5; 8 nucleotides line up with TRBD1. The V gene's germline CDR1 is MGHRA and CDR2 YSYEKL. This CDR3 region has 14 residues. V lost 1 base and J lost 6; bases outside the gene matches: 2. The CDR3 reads CASSQGTGSQPQHF. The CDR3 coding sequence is TGCGCCAGCAGCCAAGGGACAGGGAGTCAGCCCCAGCATTTT.

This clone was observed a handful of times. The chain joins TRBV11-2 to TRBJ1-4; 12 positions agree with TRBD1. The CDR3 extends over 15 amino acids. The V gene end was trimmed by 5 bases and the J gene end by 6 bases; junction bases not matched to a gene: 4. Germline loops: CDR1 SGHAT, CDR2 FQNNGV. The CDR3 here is CASSMGTGGYEKLFF. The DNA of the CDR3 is TGTGCCAGCAGCATGGGGACAGGGGGCTATGAAAAACTGTTTTTT. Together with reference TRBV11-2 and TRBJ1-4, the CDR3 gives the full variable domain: EAGVAQSPRYKIIEKRQSVAFWCNPISGHATLYWYQQILGQGPKLLIQFQNNGVVDDSQLPKDRFSAERLKGVDSTLKIQPAKLEDSAVYLCASSMGTGGYEKLFFGSGTQLSVL.

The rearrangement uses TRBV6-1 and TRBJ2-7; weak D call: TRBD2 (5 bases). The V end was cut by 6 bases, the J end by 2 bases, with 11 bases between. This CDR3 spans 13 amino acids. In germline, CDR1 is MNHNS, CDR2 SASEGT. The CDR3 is CASRAAAAYEQYF. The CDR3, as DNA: TGTGCCAGCAGAGCGGCGGCAGCCTACGAGCAGTACTTC.

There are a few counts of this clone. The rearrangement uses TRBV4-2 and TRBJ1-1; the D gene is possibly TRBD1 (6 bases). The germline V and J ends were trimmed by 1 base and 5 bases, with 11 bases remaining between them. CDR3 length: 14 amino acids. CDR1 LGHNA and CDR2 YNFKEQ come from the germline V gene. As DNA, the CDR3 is TGTGCCAGCAGCCAAGTGGGGGCCGGAACTGAAGCTTTCTTT. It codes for CASSQVGAGTEAFF.

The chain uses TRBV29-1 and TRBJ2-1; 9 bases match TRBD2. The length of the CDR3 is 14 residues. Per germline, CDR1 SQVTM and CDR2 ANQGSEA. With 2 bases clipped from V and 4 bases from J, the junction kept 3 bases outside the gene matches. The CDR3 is CSVELAGLYNEQFF. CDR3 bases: TGCAGCGTTGAACTAGCGGGATTATACAATGAGCAGTTCTTC.

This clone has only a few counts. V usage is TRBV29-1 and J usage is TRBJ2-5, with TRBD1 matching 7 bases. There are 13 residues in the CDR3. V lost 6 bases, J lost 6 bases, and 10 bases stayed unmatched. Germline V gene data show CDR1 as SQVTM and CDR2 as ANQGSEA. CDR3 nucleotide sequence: TGCAGCGTGGACAGGCTGCCTTGGAAGACCCAGTACTTC. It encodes CSVDRLPWKTQYF.

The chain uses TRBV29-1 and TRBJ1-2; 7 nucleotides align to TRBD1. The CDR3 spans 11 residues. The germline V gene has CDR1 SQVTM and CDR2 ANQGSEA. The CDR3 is CGTGEGDGYTF. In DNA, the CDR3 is TGCGGAACAGGGGAGGGGGACGGCTACACCTTC.

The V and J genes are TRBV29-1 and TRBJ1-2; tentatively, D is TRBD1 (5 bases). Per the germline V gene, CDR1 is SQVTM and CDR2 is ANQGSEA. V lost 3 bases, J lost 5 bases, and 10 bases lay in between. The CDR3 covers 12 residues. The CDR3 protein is CSVETAKYGYTF. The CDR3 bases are TGCAGCGTTGAGACAGCGAAGTATGGCTACACCTTC.

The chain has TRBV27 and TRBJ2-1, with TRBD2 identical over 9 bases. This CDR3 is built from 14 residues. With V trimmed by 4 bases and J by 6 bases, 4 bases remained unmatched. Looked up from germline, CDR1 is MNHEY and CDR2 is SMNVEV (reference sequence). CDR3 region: CASSSGLASNEQFF. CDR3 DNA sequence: TGTGCCAGCAGTTCGGGACTAGCCTCCAATGAGCAGTTCTTC.

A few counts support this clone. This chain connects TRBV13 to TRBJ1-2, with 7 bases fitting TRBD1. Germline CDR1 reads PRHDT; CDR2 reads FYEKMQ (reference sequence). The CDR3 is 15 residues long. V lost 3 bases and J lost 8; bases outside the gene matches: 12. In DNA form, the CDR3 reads TGTGCCAGCAGCTTCCGACAGGGAACGCCGGCCGGCTACACCTTC. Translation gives CASSFRQGTPAGYTF.

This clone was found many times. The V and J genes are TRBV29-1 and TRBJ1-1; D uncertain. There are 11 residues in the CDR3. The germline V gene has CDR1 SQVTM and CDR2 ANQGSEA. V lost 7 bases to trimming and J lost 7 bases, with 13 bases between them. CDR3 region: CSASWGVEAFF. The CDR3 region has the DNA TGCAGCGCATCTTGGGGTGTTGAAGCTTTCTTT.